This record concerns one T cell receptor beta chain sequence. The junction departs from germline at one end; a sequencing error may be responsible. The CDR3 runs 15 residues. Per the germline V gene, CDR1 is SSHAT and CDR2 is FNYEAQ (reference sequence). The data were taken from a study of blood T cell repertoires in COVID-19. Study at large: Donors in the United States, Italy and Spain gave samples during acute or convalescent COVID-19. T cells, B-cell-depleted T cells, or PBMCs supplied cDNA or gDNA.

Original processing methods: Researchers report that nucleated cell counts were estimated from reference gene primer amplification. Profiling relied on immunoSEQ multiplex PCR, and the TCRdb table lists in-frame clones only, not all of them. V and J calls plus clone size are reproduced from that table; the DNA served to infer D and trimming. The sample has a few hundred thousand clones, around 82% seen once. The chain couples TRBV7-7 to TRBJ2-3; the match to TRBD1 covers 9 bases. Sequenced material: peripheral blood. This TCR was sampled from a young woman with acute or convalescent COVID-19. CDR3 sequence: CASSSGTGSTDTQYF. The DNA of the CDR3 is TGTGCTAGCAGCTCCGGGACAGGGTCCACAGATACGCAGTATTTT.